A single sample is the source of the 9 T cell receptor beta chains below, sequenced in a study of cytomegalovirus exposure and HLA in healthy donors. PCR primers comprised 60 Vbeta and 13 Jbeta primers. Assay used: immunoSEQ multiplex PCR; TCRdb lists only in-frame clones, some missing. The sample yields about 130,000 clones, approximately 85% seen once. Sample: PBMCs. The receptors stem from a boy aged 5-17 years in good health and CMV-seronegative.

The chain uses TRBV5-1 and TRBJ2-1; 9 positions match TRBD2. Per the germline V gene, CDR1 is SGHRS and CDR2 is YFSETQ. The CDR3 runs to 14 residues. Unmatched junction bases numbered 5, after V lost 6 bases and J lost 4 bases. The CDR3 DNA reads as TGCGCCAGCACTCCGACTAGCGGATACAATGAGCAGTTCTTC. This sequence encodes CASTPTSGYNEQFF. The full variable domain, its missing parts supplied by reference TRBV5-1 and TRBJ2-1, is KAGVTQTPRYLIKTRGQQVTLSCSPISGHRSVSWYQQTPGQGLQFLFEYFSETQRNKGNFPGRFSGRQFSNSRSEMNVSTLELGDSALYLCASTPTSGYNEQFFGPGTRLTVL.

The rearrangement uses TRBV5-6 and TRBJ2-5; TRBD1 is a possible D gene (6 bases). Per germline, CDR1 SGHDT and CDR2 YYEEEE. CDR3 size: 15 residues. Trimming took off 3 bases at V and 0 bases at J, with 12 bases between the two ends. The CDR3, as DNA: TGTGCCAGCAGCTCAGGGGACGTCTACCAAGAGACCCAGTACTTC. Protein product: CASSSGDVYQETQYF.

The rearrangement links TRBV10-2 to TRBJ2-4; 7 bases map to TRBD2. Looked up from germline, CDR1 is WSHSY and CDR2 is SAAADI. The CDR3 extends over 12 amino acids. With V trimmed by 9 bases and J by 5 bases, 4 bases remained unmatched. The CDR3 protein is CASHGLENIQYF. DNA of the CDR3: TGCGCCAGTCATGGACTAGAAAACATTCAGTACTTC.

This clone was counted a single time. One end of the junction fails to match germline, which may point to a read error. The CDR3 DNA follows: TGTTCCAGCACCACTCTAAGTGGTGAGGCGAACTATGGCTACACCTTC. Translated, it gives CSSTTLSGEANYGYTF. The chain links TRBV7-9 to TRBJ1-2, with D unclear. The CDR3 has 16 residues. Germline V gives CDR1 SEHNR, CDR2 FQNEAQ (reference sequence).

This clone was detected once. The gene calls are TRBV27 and TRBJ1-2; no definite D call. The ends were cut back, 8 bases at V and 4 bases at J, with 8 bases in the middle. This CDR3 contains 11 residues. The germline CDR1 and CDR2 sequences are MNHEY and SMNVEV (reference sequence). DNA for the CDR3: TGTGCCAGCTTCAACGGCTATGGCTACACCTTC. Translated: CASFNGYGYTF.

The chain is built from TRBV7-2 and TRBJ1-3, with D uncertain. This CDR3 spans 14 amino acids. V shed 1 base and J shed 8 bases, with 12 bases lying between them. CDR1 and CDR2 (germline): SGHTA, FQGNSA. The CDR3 here is CASSLDSPADTIYF. DNA for the CDR3: TGTGCCAGCAGCTTAGATAGCCCTGCGGACACCATATATTTT. The complete variable domain, with remaining parts taken from reference TRBV7-2 and TRBJ1-3, reads GAGVSQSPSNKVTEKGKDVELRCDPISGHTALYWYRQSLGQGLEFLIYFQGNSAPDKSGLPSDRFSAERTGGSVSTLTIQRTQQEDSAVYLCASSLDSPADTIYFGEGSWLTVV.

The chain employs TRBV4-1 and TRBJ1-3; TRBD1 is a possible D gene (5 bases). The CDR3 is made up of 17 amino acids. Germline lookup yields CDR1 MGHRA and CDR2 YSYEKL. Trimming took off 2 bases at V and 0 bases at J, with 14 bases between the two ends. The chain's CDR3 is CASSQQPTGSSGNTIYF. The DNA of the CDR3 is TGCGCCAGCAGCCAACAACCTACAGGAAGCTCTGGAAACACCATATATTTT.

This chain uses TRBV30 with TRBJ2-1, with D maybe TRBD2 (6 bases). This CDR3 has 13 amino acids. V lost 2 bases and J lost 9, with 14 bases in between. The germline CDR1 and CDR2 sequences are GTSNPN and SVGIG (reference sequence). CDR3 amino acids: CAWSPRTGSEQFF. For the CDR3, the DNA is TGTGCCTGGAGTCCCCGTACCGGGAGTGAGCAGTTCTTC.

The V call is TRBV7-2, the J call TRBJ2-3; 14 positions agree with TRBD2. The CDR3 is 17 amino acids. The J segment lost 5 bases and the V segment lost 4 bases, leaving 8 bases of the junction unmatched. Germline V gives CDR1 SGHTA, CDR2 FQGNSA. In nucleotides, the CDR3 is TGTGCCAGCAGCTCCATGACTAGCGGGGGGGTTATAGATACGCAGTATTTT. Amino acids: CASSSMTSGGVIDTQYF.